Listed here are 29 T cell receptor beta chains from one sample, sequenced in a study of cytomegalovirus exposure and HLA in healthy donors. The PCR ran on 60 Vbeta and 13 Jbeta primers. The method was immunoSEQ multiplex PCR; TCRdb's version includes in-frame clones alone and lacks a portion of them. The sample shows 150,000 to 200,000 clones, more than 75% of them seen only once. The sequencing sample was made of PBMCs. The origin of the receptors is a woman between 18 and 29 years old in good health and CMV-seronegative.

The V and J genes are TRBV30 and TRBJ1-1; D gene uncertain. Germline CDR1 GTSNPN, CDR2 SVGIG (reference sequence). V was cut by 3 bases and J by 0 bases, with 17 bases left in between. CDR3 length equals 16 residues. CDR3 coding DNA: TGTGCCTGGAGCCCTAAACAGACGGCCATGAACACTGAAGCTTTCTTT. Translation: CAWSPKQTAMNTEAFF.

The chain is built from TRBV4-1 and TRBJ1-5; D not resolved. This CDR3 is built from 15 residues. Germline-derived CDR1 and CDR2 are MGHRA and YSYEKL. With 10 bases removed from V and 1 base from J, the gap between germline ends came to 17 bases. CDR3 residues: CATKLQAISNQPQHF. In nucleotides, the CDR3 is TGCGCCACCAAACTTCAGGCGATCAGCAATCAGCCCCAGCATTTT.

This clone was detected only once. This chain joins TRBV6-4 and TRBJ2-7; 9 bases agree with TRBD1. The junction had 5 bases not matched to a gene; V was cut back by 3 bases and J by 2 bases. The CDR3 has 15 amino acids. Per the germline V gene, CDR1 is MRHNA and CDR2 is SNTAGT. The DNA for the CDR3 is TGTGCCAGCAGTGAACTTACAGGGGGCCCCTACGAGCAGTACTTC. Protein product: CASSELTGGPYEQYF.

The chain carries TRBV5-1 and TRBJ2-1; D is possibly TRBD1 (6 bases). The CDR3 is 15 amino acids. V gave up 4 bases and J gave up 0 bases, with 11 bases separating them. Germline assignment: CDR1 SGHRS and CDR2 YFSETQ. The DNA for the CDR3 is TGCGCCAGCAGCGCCGGGACATCCTCCTACAATGAGCAGTTCTTC. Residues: CASSAGTSSYNEQFF.

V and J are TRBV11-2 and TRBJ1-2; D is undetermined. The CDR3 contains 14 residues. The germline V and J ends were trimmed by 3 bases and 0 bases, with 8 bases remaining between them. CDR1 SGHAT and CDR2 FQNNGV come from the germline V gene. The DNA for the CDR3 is TGTGCCAGCAGCTTCGGGTATCCTAACTATGGCTACACCTTC. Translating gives CASSFGYPNYGYTF. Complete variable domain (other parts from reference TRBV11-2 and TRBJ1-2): EAGVAQSPRYKIIEKRQSVAFWCNPISGHATLYWYQQILGQGPKLLIQFQNNGVVDDSQLPKDRFSAERLKGVDSTLKIQPAKLEDSAVYLCASSFGYPNYGYTFGSGTRLTVV.

Here the CDR3 reads CASSASQLHYGYTF. CDR3 nucleotide sequence: TGTGCCAGCAGTGCTTCACAGTTACACTATGGCTACACCTTC. The V gene is TRBV6-1, the J gene TRBJ1-2; D is undetermined. The CDR3 has 14 residues. The V end was cut by 4 bases, the J end by 3 bases, with 12 bases between. Per the germline V gene, CDR1 is MNHNS and CDR2 is SASEGT.

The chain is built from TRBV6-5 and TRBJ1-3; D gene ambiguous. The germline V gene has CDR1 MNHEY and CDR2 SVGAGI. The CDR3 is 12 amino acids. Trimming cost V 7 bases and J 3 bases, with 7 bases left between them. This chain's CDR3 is CASTPGGNTIYF. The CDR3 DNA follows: TGTGCCAGCACTCCGGGTGGAAACACCATATATTTT.

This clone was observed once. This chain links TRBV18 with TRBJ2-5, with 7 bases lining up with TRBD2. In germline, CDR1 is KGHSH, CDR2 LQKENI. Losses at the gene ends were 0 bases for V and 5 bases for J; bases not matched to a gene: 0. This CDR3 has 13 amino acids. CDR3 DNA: TGTGCCAGCTCACCACCCGGGAGGGAGACCCAGTACTTC. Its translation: CASSPPGRETQYF.

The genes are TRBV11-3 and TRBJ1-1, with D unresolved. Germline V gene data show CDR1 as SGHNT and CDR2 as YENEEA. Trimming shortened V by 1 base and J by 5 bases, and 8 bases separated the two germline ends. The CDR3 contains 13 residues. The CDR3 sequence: CASSLAPGTEAFF. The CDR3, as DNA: TGTGCCAGCAGCTTAGCCCCGGGGACTGAAGCTTTCTTT.

The CDR3 spells CASSLDLGQGSPQHF. DNA for the CDR3: TGTGCCAGCAGCTTAGATCTGGGACAGGGTTCGCCCCAGCATTTT. V and J are TRBV11-2 and TRBJ1-5; 9 nucleotides align to TRBD1. The J segment lost 9 bases and the V segment lost 0 bases, leaving 6 bases of the junction unmatched. Germline V gene sequence: CDR1 SGHAT, CDR2 FQNNGV. This CDR3 is built from 15 residues.

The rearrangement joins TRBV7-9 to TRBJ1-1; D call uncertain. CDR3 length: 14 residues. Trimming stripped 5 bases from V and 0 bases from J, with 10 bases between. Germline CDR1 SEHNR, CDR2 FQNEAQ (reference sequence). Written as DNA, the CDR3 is TGTGCCAGCAGCGAGCTTCTCATGAACACTGAAGCTTTCTTT. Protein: CASSELLMNTEAFF.

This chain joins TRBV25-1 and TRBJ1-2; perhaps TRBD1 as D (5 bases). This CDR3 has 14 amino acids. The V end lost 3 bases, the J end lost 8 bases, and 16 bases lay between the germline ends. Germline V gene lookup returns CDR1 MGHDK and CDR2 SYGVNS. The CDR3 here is CASSESGREAGYTF. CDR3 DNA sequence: TGTGCCAGCAGTGAGTCTGGCAGGGAGGCAGGCTACACCTTC.

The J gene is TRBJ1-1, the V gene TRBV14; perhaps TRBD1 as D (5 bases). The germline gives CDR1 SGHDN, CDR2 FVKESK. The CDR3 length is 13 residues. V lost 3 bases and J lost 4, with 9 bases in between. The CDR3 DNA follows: TGTGCCAGCAGCCATCGGGGGAGCACTGAAGCTTTCTTT. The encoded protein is CASSHRGSTEAFF.

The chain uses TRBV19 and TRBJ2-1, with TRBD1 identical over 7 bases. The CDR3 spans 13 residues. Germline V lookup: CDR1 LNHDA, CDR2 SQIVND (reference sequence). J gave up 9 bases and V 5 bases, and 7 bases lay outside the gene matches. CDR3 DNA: TGTGCCAGTAGTGCGACAGGGTCGGGTGAGCAGTTCTTC. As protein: CASSATGSGEQFF.

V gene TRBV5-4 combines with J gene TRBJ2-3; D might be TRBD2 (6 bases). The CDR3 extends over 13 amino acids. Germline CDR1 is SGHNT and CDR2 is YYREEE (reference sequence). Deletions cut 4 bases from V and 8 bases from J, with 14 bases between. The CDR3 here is CASSPLGSGTQYF. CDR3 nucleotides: TGTGCCAGCAGCCCCCTCGGGAGCGGTACGCAGTATTTT.

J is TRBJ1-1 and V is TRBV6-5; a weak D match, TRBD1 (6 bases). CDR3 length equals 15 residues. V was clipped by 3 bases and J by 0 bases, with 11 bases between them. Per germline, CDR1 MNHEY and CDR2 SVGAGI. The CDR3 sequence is CASSYTRGMNTEAFF. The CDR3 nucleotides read TGTGCCAGCAGTTATACAAGGGGGATGAACACTGAAGCTTTCTTT.

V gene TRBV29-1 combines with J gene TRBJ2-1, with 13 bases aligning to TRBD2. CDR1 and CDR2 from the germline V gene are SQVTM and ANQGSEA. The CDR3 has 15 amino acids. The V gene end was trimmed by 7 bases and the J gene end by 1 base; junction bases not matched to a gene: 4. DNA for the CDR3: TGCAGCGCACAGACTAGCGGGAGGTCCTACAATGAGCAGTTCTTC. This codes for CSAQTSGRSYNEQFF.

The CDR3 nucleotides read TGTGCCAGCAGCTTGGGGCATAGCGGGGGGGCGTCAGATACGCAGTATTTT. Protein sequence: CASSLGHSGGASDTQYF. The chain combines TRBV5-4 with TRBJ2-3; TRBD2 aligns across 11 bases. V trimming: 0 bases; J trimming: 4 bases; junction bases outside the gene matches: 7. Germline loops: CDR1 SGHNT, CDR2 YYREEE (reference sequence). The CDR3 runs to 17 residues.

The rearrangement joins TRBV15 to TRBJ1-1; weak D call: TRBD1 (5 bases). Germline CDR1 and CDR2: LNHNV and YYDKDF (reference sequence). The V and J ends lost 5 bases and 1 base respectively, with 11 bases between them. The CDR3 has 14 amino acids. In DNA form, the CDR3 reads TGTGCCACCAGCCTAATGGGGGGGAACACTGAAGCTTTCTTT. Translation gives CATSLMGGNTEAFF.

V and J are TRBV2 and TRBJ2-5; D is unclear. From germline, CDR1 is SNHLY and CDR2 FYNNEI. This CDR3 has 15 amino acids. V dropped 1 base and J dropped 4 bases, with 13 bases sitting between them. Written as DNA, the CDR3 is TGTGCCAGCAGTGAAGGTAGTAGGCGAGGAGAGACCCAGTACTTC. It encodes CASSEGSRRGETQYF.

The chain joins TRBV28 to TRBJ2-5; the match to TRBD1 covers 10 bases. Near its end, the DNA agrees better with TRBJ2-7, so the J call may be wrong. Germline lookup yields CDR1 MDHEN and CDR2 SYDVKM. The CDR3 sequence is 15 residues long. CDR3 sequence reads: CASSFRTGGENEQYF. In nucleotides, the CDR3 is TGTGCCAGCAGTTTCCGGACAGGGGGTGAAAACGAGCAGTACTTC.

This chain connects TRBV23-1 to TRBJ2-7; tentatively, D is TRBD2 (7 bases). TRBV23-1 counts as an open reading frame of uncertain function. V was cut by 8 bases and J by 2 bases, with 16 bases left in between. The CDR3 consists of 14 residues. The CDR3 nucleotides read TGCGCCAGCCACCATAGGGGGGGGACCTACGAGCAGTACTTC. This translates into CASHHRGGTYEQYF.

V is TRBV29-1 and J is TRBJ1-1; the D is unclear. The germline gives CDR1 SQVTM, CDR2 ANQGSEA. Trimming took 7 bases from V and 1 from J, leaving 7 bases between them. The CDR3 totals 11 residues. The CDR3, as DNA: TGCAGCGGGGAGGAGAACACTGAAGCTTTCTTT. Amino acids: CSGEENTEAFF.

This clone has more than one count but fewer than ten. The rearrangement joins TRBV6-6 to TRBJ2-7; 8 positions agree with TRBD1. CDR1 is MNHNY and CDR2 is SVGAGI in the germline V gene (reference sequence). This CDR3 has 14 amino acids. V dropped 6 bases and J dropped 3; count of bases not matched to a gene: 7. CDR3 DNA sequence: TGTGCCAGCAGACCCGGGACAGGTTTCTACGAGCAGTACTTC. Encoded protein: CASRPGTGFYEQYF.

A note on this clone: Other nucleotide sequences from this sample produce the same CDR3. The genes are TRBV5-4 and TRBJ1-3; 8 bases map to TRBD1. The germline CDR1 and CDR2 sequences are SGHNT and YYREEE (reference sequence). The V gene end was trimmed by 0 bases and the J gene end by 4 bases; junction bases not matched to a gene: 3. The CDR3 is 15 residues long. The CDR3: CASSLGQGAGNTIYF. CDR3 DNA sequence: TGTGCCAGCAGCTTGGGGCAGGGGGCAGGAAACACCATATATTTT.

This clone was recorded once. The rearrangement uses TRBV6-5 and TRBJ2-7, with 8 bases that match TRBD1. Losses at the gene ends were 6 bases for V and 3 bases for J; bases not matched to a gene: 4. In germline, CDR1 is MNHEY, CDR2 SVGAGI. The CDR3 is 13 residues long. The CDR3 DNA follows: TGTGCCAGCAGATCGACAGGGGACTACGAGCAGTACTTC. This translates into CASRSTGDYEQYF.

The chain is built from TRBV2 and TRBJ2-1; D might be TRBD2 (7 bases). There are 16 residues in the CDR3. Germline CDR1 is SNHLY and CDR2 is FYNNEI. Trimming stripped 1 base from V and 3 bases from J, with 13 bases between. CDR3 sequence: CASSEEWGGRYNEQFF. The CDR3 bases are TGTGCCAGCAGTGAAGAGTGGGGGGGCCGCTACAATGAGCAGTTCTTC.

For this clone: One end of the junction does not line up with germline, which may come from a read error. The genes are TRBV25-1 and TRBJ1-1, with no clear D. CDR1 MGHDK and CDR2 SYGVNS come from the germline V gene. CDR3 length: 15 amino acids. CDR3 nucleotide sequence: TGTGCCAGCAGTGAATGGTCGGGAATCGTAGGTGAAACTTTCTTT. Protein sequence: CASSEWSGIVGETFF.

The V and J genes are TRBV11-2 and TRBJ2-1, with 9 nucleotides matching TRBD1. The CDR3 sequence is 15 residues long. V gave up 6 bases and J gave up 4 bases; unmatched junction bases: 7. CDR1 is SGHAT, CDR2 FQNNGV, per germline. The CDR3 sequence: CASRGGTGRYNEQFF. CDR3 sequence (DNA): TGTGCCAGCAGGGGGGGGACAGGGCGATACAATGAGCAGTTCTTC.